A single sample is the source of the 10 T cell receptor beta chains below, sequenced in a study of cytomegalovirus exposure and HLA in healthy donors. Repertoires were generated with immunoSEQ multiplex PCR, while TCRdb's copy carries only in-frame clones and drops some. The data hold 150,000 to 200,000 clones, with 86% observed a single time. Input material: PBMCs. These receptors were taken from a woman aged 18-30 years in good health and CMV-seronegative.

V gene TRBV6-5 combines with J gene TRBJ2-3, with 8 bases lining up with TRBD1. The CDR3 consists of 14 residues. Trimming at V came to 8 bases and at J to 4 bases, leaving 8 bases not matched to a gene. CDR1 is MNHEY and CDR2 is SVGAGI in the germline V gene. The CDR3 reads CASAETGAADTQYF. In nucleotides, the CDR3 is TGTGCCAGCGCCGAGACAGGGGCGGCAGATACGCAGTATTTT.

The J gene is TRBJ1-1, the V gene TRBV9; D possibly corresponds to TRBD1 (5 bases). The CDR3 has 15 amino acids. V dropped 4 bases and J dropped 0 bases, with 13 bases sitting between them. CDR1 is SGDLS, CDR2 YYNGEE, per germline. CDR3 bases: TGTGCCAGCAGCCCTAGACAGACACTGAACACTGAAGCTTTCTTT. Its translation: CASSPRQTLNTEAFF.

This clone has more than one count but fewer than ten. This chain uses TRBV5-1 with TRBJ1-2; the match to TRBD1 covers 9 bases. This CDR3 has 17 residues. Germline V gene sequence: CDR1 SGHRS, CDR2 YFSETQ. The junction had 9 bases not matched to a gene; V was cut back by 2 bases and J by 1 base. CDR3 sequence (DNA): TGCGCCAGCAGCTTAACAGGGGGCGCGGGGGTTAACTATGGCTACACCTTC. Its translation: CASSLTGGAGVNYGYTF.

This sequence joins TRBV7-8 and TRBJ1-2; D gene unclear. The germline gives CDR1 SGHVS, CDR2 FQNEAQ. V was shortened by 4 bases and J by 8 bases, with 20 bases between the two germline ends. The CDR3 is made up of 15 amino acids. The DNA of the CDR3 is TGTGCCAGCAGCTCGACCTATCCTTGGGAGCGAGGCTACACCTTC. The encoded protein is CASSSTYPWERGYTF.

The chain combines TRBV5-4 with TRBJ2-1; TRBD2 matches at 15 bases. This CDR3 is built from 19 residues. Germline loops: CDR1 SGHNT, CDR2 YYREEE (reference sequence). V lost 3 bases, J lost 8 bases, and 15 bases stayed unmatched. Written as DNA, the CDR3 is TGTGCCAGCAGCTCTGAAATTCCGGGACTAGCGGGAGGAGGGGATGAGCAGTTCTTC. It is translated as CASSSEIPGLAGGGDEQFF. Supplemented by reference TRBV5-4 and TRBJ2-1, the full variable domain reads ETGVTQSPTHLIKTRGQQVTLRCSSQSGHNTVSWYQQALGQGPQFIFQYYREEENGRGNFPPRFSGLQFPNYSSELNVNALELDDSALYLCASSSEIPGLAGGGDEQFFGPGTRLTVL.

The chain employs TRBV9 and TRBJ2-5, with TRBD2 matching over 14 bases. Germline V gene data show CDR1 as SGDLS and CDR2 as YYNGEE. The junction had 10 bases not matched to a gene; V was cut back by 3 bases and J by 0 bases. The CDR3 consists of 19 residues. DNA for the CDR3: TGTGCCAGCAGCGATGGGAGGACTAGCGGGGGGTGGTACCAAGAGACCCAGTACTTC. Protein product: CASSDGRTSGGWYQETQYF.

This clone was counted only a few times. The chain joins TRBV19 to TRBJ2-7; D unresolved. Germline V gives CDR1 LNHDA, CDR2 SQIVND (reference sequence). The CDR3 extends over 11 amino acids. Trimming removed 4 bases from V and 3 bases from J, with 4 bases in between. The chain's CDR3 is CASSNYYEQYF. The CDR3 nucleotides are TGTGCCAGTAGTAACTACTACGAGCAGTACTTC. The full variable domain, its missing parts supplied by reference TRBV19 and TRBJ2-7, is DGGITQSPKYLFRKEGQNVTLSCEQNLNHDAMYWYRQDPGQGLRLIYYSQIVNDFQKGDIAEGYSVSREKKESFPLTVTSAQKNPTAFYLCASSNYYEQYFGPGTRLTVT.

V gene TRBV11-2 combines with J gene TRBJ2-7; D remains unclear. Between the trimmed V and J ends, which lost 7 bases and 4 bases, there was a span of 8 bases. This CDR3 region has 11 residues. The germline CDR1 and CDR2 sequences are SGHAT and FQNNGV. In nucleotides, the CDR3 is TGTGCCAGCACCCTCAGTTACGAGCAGTACTTC. Its protein is CASTLSYEQYF.

J is TRBJ2-7 and V is TRBV18, with D perhaps TRBD2 (5 bases). CDR1 KGHSH and CDR2 LQKENI come from the germline V gene. The CDR3 totals 14 residues. Trimming pared 3 bases from V and 3 bases from J, leaving 12 bases between. CDR3: CASSPRTVYYEQYF. The CDR3 coding sequence is TGTGCCAGCTCACCGCGGACTGTATACTACGAGCAGTACTTC.

The chain joins TRBV2 to TRBJ1-2; the match to TRBD1 covers 10 bases. V lost 4 bases to trimming and J lost 6 bases; unmatched junction nucleotides: 11. CDR1 is SNHLY and CDR2 is FYNNEI in the germline V gene. The CDR3 consists of 16 residues. CDR3 nucleotide sequence: TGTGCCAGCAGTGTGGCCGAGTCAGGACAGGGGGATGGCTACACCTTC. Residues: CASSVAESGQGDGYTF. Full variable domain (missing parts from reference TRBV2 and TRBJ1-2): EPEVTQTPSHQVTQMGQEVILRCVPISNHLYFYWYRQILGQKVEFLVSFYNNEISEKSEIFDDQFSVERPDGSNFTLKIRSTKLEDSAMYFCASSVAESGQGDGYTFGSGTRLTVV.